This T cell receptor (beta chain) comes out of a study of blood T cell repertoires in COVID-19. Study in general: Samples representing acute and convalescent COVID-19 were sourced from the United States, Italy and Spain. PBMCs, B-cell-depleted T cells, or T cells were the source of the cDNA or gDNA that made up the material.

Original handling: It was from reference gene primer amplification that nucleated cell counts were estimated. Assay used: immunoSEQ multiplex PCR; TCRdb lists only in-frame clones, some missing. Clone size and V and J calls were adopted from that table, with D and trimming inferred from the DNA. The sample has fewer than 150,000 clones; roughly 84% are singletons. Per the germline V gene, CDR1 is MNHEY and CDR2 is SVGAGI. The CDR3 has 13 amino acids. J lost 1 base, V lost 7 bases, and 4 bases had no gene match. The origin of this receptor is a man aged 35 to 55 with acute or convalescent COVID-19. The chain has TRBV6-5 and TRBJ2-7; 7 bases line up with TRBD1. Sequenced material: peripheral blood. The chain's CDR3 is CASIVDRSYEQYF. In nucleotides, the CDR3 is TGTGCCAGCATTGTGGACAGGTCCTACGAGCAGTACTTC.